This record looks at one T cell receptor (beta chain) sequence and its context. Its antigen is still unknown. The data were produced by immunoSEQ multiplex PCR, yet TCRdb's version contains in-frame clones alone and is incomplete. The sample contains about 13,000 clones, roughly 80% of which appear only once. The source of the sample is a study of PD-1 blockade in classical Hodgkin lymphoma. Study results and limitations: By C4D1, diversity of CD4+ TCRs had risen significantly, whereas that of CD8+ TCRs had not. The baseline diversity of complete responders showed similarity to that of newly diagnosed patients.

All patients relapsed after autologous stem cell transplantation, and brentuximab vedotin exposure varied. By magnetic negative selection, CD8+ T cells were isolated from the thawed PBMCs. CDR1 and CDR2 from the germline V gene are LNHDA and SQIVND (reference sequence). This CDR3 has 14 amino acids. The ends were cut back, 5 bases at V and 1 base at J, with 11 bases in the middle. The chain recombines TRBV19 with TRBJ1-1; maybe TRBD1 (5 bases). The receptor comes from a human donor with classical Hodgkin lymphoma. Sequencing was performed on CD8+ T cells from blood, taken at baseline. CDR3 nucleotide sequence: TGTGCCAGTAGTTTGCAGGGACCGAACACTGAAGCTTTCTTT. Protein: CASSLQGPNTEAFF.